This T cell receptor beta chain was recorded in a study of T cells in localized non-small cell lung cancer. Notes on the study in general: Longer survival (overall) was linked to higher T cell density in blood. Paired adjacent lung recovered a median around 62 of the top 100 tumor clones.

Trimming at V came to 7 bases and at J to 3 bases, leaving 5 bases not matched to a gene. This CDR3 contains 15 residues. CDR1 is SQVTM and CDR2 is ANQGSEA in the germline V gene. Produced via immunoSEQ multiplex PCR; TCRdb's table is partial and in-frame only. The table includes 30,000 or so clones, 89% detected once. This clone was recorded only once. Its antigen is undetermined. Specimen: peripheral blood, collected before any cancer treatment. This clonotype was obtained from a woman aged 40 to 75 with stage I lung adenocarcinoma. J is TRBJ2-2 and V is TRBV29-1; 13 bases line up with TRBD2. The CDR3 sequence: CSAGLAGAYTGELFF. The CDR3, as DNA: TGCAGCGCCGGACTAGCGGGAGCCTACACCGGGGAGCTGTTTTTT.